The T cell receptor beta chain described here comes from a study of shared T cell receptors in the human thymus. Germline CDR1 and CDR2: LGHNT and FRNRAP. V dropped 3 bases and J dropped 8; count of bases not matched to a gene: 14. There are 18 residues in the CDR3. Assay used: immunoSEQ multiplex PCR; TCRdb lists only in-frame clones, some missing. This sample has more than 550,000 clones, with 70% to 90% found just once. This same sample was also taken into another study, of human thymus T cells. That investigation notes: Infants served as donors; they were healthy and Finnish and were having corrective surgery for congenital heart defects. During corrective heart surgery, resections were taken, and the thymus tissue came from them. Related research examined unrelated individuals and reported that their thymic repertoires overlapped highly.

The chain links TRBV12-5 to TRBJ2-1; 12 bases match TRBD2. This TCR derives from a girl under three years old with a congenital heart defect. The sample was thymocytes. This chain's CDR3 is CASGFFGTSGRPLDEQFF. The CDR3 nucleotides are TGTGCTAGTGGTTTTTTTGGGACTAGCGGGCGACCATTAGATGAGCAGTTCTTC.